The present TCR beta chain was sequenced within a study of cytomegalovirus exposure and HLA in healthy donors. PCR was performed using 60 Vbeta and 13 Jbeta primers. Profiling relied on immunoSEQ multiplex PCR, and the TCRdb table lists in-frame clones only, not all of them. The table lists approximately 140,000 clones, around 80% of them singletons. Germline V gene data show CDR1 as KGHSH and CDR2 as LQKENI. Losses at the gene ends were 4 bases for V and 2 bases for J; bases not matched to a gene: 12. The CDR3 length is 17 residues. The chain links TRBV18 to TRBJ2-7, with TRBD2 matching 9 bases. The source material was PBMCs. This sequence originates from a woman aged 40 to 50 in good health and CMV-seronegative. The chain's CDR3 is CASSLRLADITTYEQYF. The CDR3 bases are TGTGCCAGCTCACTCAGACTAGCGGATATCACGACCTACGAGCAGTACTTC.